The 32 T cell receptor beta chains presented below share a single source sample, sequenced in a study of shared clonotypes between healthy human individuals. Generated by immunoSEQ multiplex PCR, the TCRdb table keeps only in-frame clones and is missing some. The sample records millions of clones, 95% being singletons. Sequencing used naive CD4+ T cells sorted from blood. The subset: CD45RA+ positively selected. The source is a man between 18 and 29 years old in good health.

Comment on this clone: The sample carries other DNA sequences with the same CDR3. The gene calls are TRBV5-1 and TRBJ2-3; D unresolved. Germline assignment: CDR1 SGHRS and CDR2 YFSETQ. The V and J ends lost 7 bases and 0 bases respectively, with 9 bases between them. CDR3 length equals 13 residues. The CDR3 DNA sequence: TGCGCCAGCGCTTCAGGAAGCACAGATACGCAGTATTTT. This codes for CASASGSTDTQYF.

The count of this clone is one. The J gene is TRBJ2-2, the V gene TRBV30, with D maybe TRBD2 (7 bases). This CDR3 has 12 amino acids. Between the trimmed V and J ends, which lost 8 bases and 4 bases, there was a span of 11 bases. In germline, CDR1 is GTSNPN, CDR2 SVGIG (reference sequence). The CDR3 sequence: CAGGAGTGELFF. CDR3 nucleotide sequence: TGTGCCGGGGGGGCGGGCACCGGGGAGCTGTTTTTT.

The chain employs TRBV7-9 and TRBJ1-2, with 7 bases aligning to TRBD1. Germline CDR1 SEHNR, CDR2 FQNEAQ (reference sequence). V dropped 5 bases and J dropped 5; count of bases not matched to a gene: 8. The CDR3 has 14 amino acids. In nucleotides, the CDR3 is TGTGCCAGCAGCATCGGGGGACAGTTTTATGGCTACACCTTC. The encoded protein is CASSIGGQFYGYTF.

V usage is TRBV18 and J usage is TRBJ2-7; the match to TRBD2 covers 8 bases. This CDR3 has 17 amino acids. Germline values: CDR1 KGHSH, CDR2 LQKENI. V shed 0 bases, J shed 6 bases, and the junction held 13 bases outside the gene matches. The CDR3 sequence: CASSPPNRGLEGSEQYF. The CDR3 DNA sequence: TGTGCCAGCTCACCACCAAATCGGGGACTAGAGGGCTCCGAGCAGTACTTC. Variable domain in full (rest from reference TRBV18 and TRBJ2-7): NAGVMQNPRHLVRRRGQEARLRCSPMKGHSHVYWYRQLPEEGLKFMVYLQKENIIDESGMPKERFSAEFPKEGPSILRIQQVVRGDSAAYFCASSPPNRGLEGSEQYFGPGTRLTVT.

CDR3 bases: TGTGCCAGTAGTCCCGGGACAGCATACTACGAGCAGTACTTC. The encoded protein is CASSPGTAYYEQYF. The chain joins TRBV19 to TRBJ2-7; 7 positions agree with TRBD1. V dropped 5 bases and J dropped 3; count of bases not matched to a gene: 7. The CDR3 is 14 residues long. CDR1 is LNHDA, CDR2 SQIVND, per germline (reference sequence).

The CDR3: CASSQSRAGNTIYF. CDR3 bases: TGTGCCAGCAGTCAAAGTAGGGCTGGAAACACCATATATTTT. The chain joins TRBV6-6 to TRBJ1-3; D is unresolved. Germline V gene lookup returns CDR1 MNHNY and CDR2 SVGAGI (reference sequence). V was shortened by 5 bases and J by 2 bases, with 10 bases between the two germline ends. This CDR3 has 14 residues.

The chain links TRBV7-9 to TRBJ1-4, with 8 bases that match TRBD1. The trim removed 4 bases at V and 8 bases at J, leaving 6 bases unmatched. Germline CDR1 is SEHNR and CDR2 is FQNEAQ (reference sequence). The CDR3 is 14 amino acids. The CDR3 nucleotides read TGTGCCAGCAGCTCCGGACAGGGTAGGGAAAAACTGTTTTTT. This translates into CASSSGQGREKLFF.

J is TRBJ1-6 and V is TRBV27, with a possible D match to TRBD1 (6 bases). Trimming removed 4 bases from V and 4 bases from J, with 11 bases in between. CDR1 MNHEY and CDR2 SMNVEV come from the germline V gene (reference sequence). This CDR3 contains 15 residues. CDR3 nucleotide sequence: TGTGCCAGCAGTTCCAACACAGGGTATAATTCACCCCTCCACTTT. Translated, it gives CASSSNTGYNSPLHF.

This clone was counted a single time. The chain links TRBV11-2 to TRBJ1-5; weak D call: TRBD1 (6 bases). Germline-derived CDR1 and CDR2 are SGHAT and FQNNGV. This CDR3 comprises 15 residues. V was clipped by 5 bases and J by 1 base, with 12 bases between them. Here the CDR3 DNA reads TGTGCCAGCAGCCCAGGGAGGGGGAGCAATCAGCCCCAGCATTTT. This sequence encodes CASSPGRGSNQPQHF.

The CDR3 sequence: CSVERRSGTGGSYGYTF. The CDR3 bases are TGCAGCGTCGAACGCCGTTCCGGGACAGGGGGCAGTTATGGCTACACCTTC. The rearrangement joins TRBV29-1 to TRBJ1-2, with 12 positions matching TRBD1. V was pared by 6 bases and J by 5 bases, with 16 bases of the junction left unmatched. CDR1 and CDR2 from the germline V gene are SQVTM and ANQGSEA. CDR3 length: 17 amino acids. The whole variable domain, remainder taken from reference TRBV29-1 and TRBJ1-2, is SAVISQKPSRDICQRGTSLTIQCQVDSQVTMMFWYRQQPGQSLTLIATANQGSEATYESGFVIDKFPISRPNLTFSTLTVSNMSPEDSSIYLCSVERRSGTGGSYGYTFGSGTRLTVV.

The chain has TRBV2 and TRBJ1-4; 11 bases match TRBD1. V shed 6 bases and J 8 bases; nucleotides not matched to a gene: 5. Per the germline V gene, CDR1 is SNHLY and CDR2 is FYNNEI. The CDR3 is made up of 14 amino acids. The CDR3 protein is CASRDRGLEEKLFF. CDR3 DNA: TGTGCCAGCAGGGACAGGGGGCTGGAGGAAAAACTGTTTTTT.

Points on this clone: In the same sample, other DNA sequences code for this CDR3. This chain links TRBV10-3 with TRBJ2-3, with D possibly being TRBD1 (6 bases). In germline, CDR1 is ENHRY, CDR2 SYGVKD. Trimming pared 4 bases from V and 1 base from J, leaving 9 bases between. The CDR3 is 14 residues long. The CDR3 protein is CAISGGQGTDTQYF. CDR3 DNA sequence: TGTGCCATCAGTGGGGGACAAGGCACAGATACGCAGTATTTT.

The CDR3 DNA is TGTGCCAGCAGTCGAGACAGCCTGAACACTGAAGCTTTCTTT. It encodes CASSRDSLNTEAFF. The V gene is TRBV6-6, the J gene TRBJ1-1, with a weak D call TRBD1 (5 bases). The CDR3 loop spans 14 amino acids. Germline CDR1 reads MNHNY; CDR2 reads SVGAGI (reference sequence). V was trimmed by 5 bases and J by 0 bases, leaving 10 bases between them.

V and J are TRBV6-5 and TRBJ1-2; tentatively, D is TRBD1 (5 bases). The V gene's germline CDR1 is MNHEY and CDR2 SVGAGI. CDR3 length equals 13 residues. V lost 6 bases and J lost 7, with 15 bases in between. This CDR3 reads CASRAGGDRGYTF. The CDR3 region has the DNA TGTGCCAGCAGGGCCGGGGGGGATCGTGGCTACACCTTC.

The rearrangement links TRBV7-9 to TRBJ1-4; a weak D match, TRBD1 (6 bases). Between the trimmed V and J ends, which lost 5 bases and 8 bases, there was a span of 21 bases. Germline values: CDR1 SEHNR, CDR2 FQNEAQ (reference sequence). The CDR3 is made up of 16 amino acids. The CDR3 DNA sequence: TGTGCCAGCAGCCTCCGGGCAAGCGGGGGGCAGGAAAAACTGTTTTTT. The encoded protein is CASSLRASGGQEKLFF.

The rearrangement uses TRBV5-4 and TRBJ2-6; D gene ambiguous. V lost 4 bases to trimming and J lost 0 bases, with 11 bases between them. Germline CDR1 and CDR2: SGHNT and YYREEE (reference sequence). This CDR3 comprises 16 residues. DNA of the CDR3: TGTGCCAGCAGCCCTCAGGAAAGCTCTGGGGCCAACGTCCTGACTTTC. Translation: CASSPQESSGANVLTF.

The chain couples TRBV7-9 to TRBJ2-7, with D possibly TRBD1 on 5 matching bases. This CDR3 region has 13 residues. The germline gives CDR1 SEHNR, CDR2 FQNEAQ (reference sequence). Trimming cost V 6 bases and J 4 bases, with 13 bases left between them. Here the CDR3 reads CASRSPQGYEQYF. CDR3 bases: TGTGCCAGCAGATCGCCTCAGGGATACGAGCAGTACTTC.

CDR3 region: CASSEGRRGYTF. CDR3 sequence (DNA): TGTGCCAGCAGTGAGGGGCGACGGGGCTACACCTTC. The chain links TRBV2 to TRBJ1-2; TRBD1 is a possible D gene (5 bases). The length of the CDR3 is 12 residues. In germline, CDR1 is SNHLY, CDR2 FYNNEI. Trimming took 3 bases from V and 8 from J, leaving 10 bases between them.

The chain employs TRBV7-2 and TRBJ1-4; D uncertain. The V and J ends lost 5 bases and 0 bases respectively, with 7 bases between them. Germline V lookup: CDR1 SGHTA, CDR2 FQGNSA. This CDR3 is 14 amino acids long. CDR3 sequence reads: CASSLFTTNEKLFF. CDR3 DNA: TGTGCCAGCAGCCTATTCACAACTAATGAAAAACTGTTTTTT.

This clone was recorded once. The V gene is TRBV27, the J gene TRBJ2-1; D is ambiguous. V lost 4 bases and J lost 2, with 12 bases in between. CDR1 and CDR2 from the germline V gene are MNHEY and SMNVEV (reference sequence). This CDR3 has 15 residues. This chain's CDR3 is CASSSPALAYNEQFF. DNA of the CDR3: TGTGCCAGCAGTTCCCCCGCCCTGGCCTACAATGAGCAGTTCTTC.

The V gene is TRBV4-1, the J gene TRBJ1-6; no clear D gene. Germline-derived CDR1 and CDR2 are MGHRA and YSYEKL. This CDR3 has 15 residues. The V gene lost 0 bases and the J gene lost 9 bases, with 12 bases spanning the gap. The CDR3 loop reads CASSQDPGRTSPLHF. The CDR3, as DNA: TGCGCCAGCAGCCAAGACCCAGGACGTACTTCACCCCTCCACTTT.

CDR3 region: CASSQIVGTSGSSEQYF. The CDR3 DNA is TGTGCCAGCAGCCAAATAGTGGGAACTAGCGGGAGCTCCGAGCAGTACTTC. The chain links TRBV4-2 to TRBJ2-7; 11 positions match TRBD2. The CDR3 runs to 17 residues. The V gene end was trimmed by 2 bases and the J gene end by 6 bases; junction bases not matched to a gene: 12. The germline V gene encodes CDR1 LGHNA and CDR2 YNFKEQ.

The CDR3 loop is CASSLGDGKETQYF. CDR3 nucleotides: TGTGCCAGCAGCTTAGGTGACGGTAAAGAGACCCAGTACTTC. The rearrangement joins TRBV7-8 to TRBJ2-5; D gene uncertain. Germline CDR1 is SGHVS and CDR2 is FQNEAQ. Trimming cost V 1 base and J 3 bases, with 9 bases left between them. This CDR3 contains 14 residues.

The chain combines TRBV7-9 with TRBJ1-5; D possibly corresponds to TRBD1 (6 bases). Looked up from germline, CDR1 is SEHNR and CDR2 is FQNEAQ (reference sequence). Trimming stripped 3 bases from V and 2 bases from J, with 17 bases between. The CDR3 runs 17 residues. CDR3 sequence: CASSFVGQHIGNQPQHF. The CDR3 DNA reads as TGTGCCAGCAGCTTTGTTGGACAGCATATTGGCAATCAGCCCCAGCATTTT.

V is TRBV7-2 and J is TRBJ2-2, with TRBD1 as a possible D gene (5 bases). This CDR3 has 16 residues. CDR1 and CDR2 from the germline V gene are SGHTA and FQGNSA. Trimming stripped 7 bases from V and 0 bases from J, with 15 bases between. CDR3 protein: CASKTWGTTNTGELFF. The CDR3 nucleotides are TGTGCCAGCAAGACCTGGGGCACGACGAACACCGGGGAGCTGTTTTTT.

V is TRBV15 and J is TRBJ1-3; D is unresolved. Germline-derived CDR1 and CDR2 are LNHNV and YYDKDF (reference sequence). V shed 0 bases and J shed 4 bases, with 10 bases lying between them. This CDR3 spans 15 amino acids. CDR3 in amino acids: CATSRDHGPGNTIYF. CDR3 in DNA: TGTGCCACCAGCAGAGACCATGGACCCGGAAACACCATATATTTT. Complete variable domain (other parts from reference TRBV15 and TRBJ1-3): DAMVIQNPRYQVTQFGKPVTLSCSQTLNHNVMYWYQQKSSQAPKLLFHYYDKDFNNEADTPDNFQSRRPNTSFCFLDIRSPGLGDTAMYLCATSRDHGPGNTIYFGEGSWLTVV.

V gene TRBV7-2 combines with J gene TRBJ1-2, with D unresolved. The germline V gene has CDR1 SGHTA and CDR2 FQGNSA. Trimming removed 5 bases from V and 3 bases from J, with 19 bases in between. This CDR3 is 16 amino acids long. The CDR3 nucleotides read TGTGCCAGCAGCCCAGGACCGGCCGAGGTAGACTATGGCTACACCTTC. Translation gives CASSPGPAEVDYGYTF.

V is TRBV6-1 and J is TRBJ2-5; 7 bases match TRBD2. Trimming took 11 bases from V and 1 from J; bases not matched to a gene: 7. The CDR3 is 13 residues long. Germline CDR1 is MNHNS and CDR2 is SASEGT. CDR3 DNA: TGTGCCGGGGGGGACCTTGGCCAAGAGACCCAGTACTTC. Its protein product is CAGGDLGQETQYF.

To note about this clone: The same CDR3 also results from other DNA sequences found in this sample. The chain uses TRBV18 and TRBJ2-2; no clear D gene. In germline, CDR1 is KGHSH, CDR2 LQKENI. The CDR3 runs to 14 residues. V was pared by 6 bases and J by 1 base, with 9 bases between. The CDR3, as DNA: TGTGCCAGCTCGCCAGGATTGAACACCGGGGAGCTGTTTTTT. Amino acid sequence: CASSPGLNTGELFF.

This clone was found a few times. The chain couples TRBV7-9 to TRBJ2-1; D is uncertain. V lost 3 bases and J 4 bases, leaving 19 bases between the germline ends. Germline CDR1 reads SEHNR; CDR2 reads FQNEAQ (reference sequence). The CDR3 is made up of 17 amino acids. CDR3 protein: CASSFSVSLNFYNEQFF. The CDR3 coding sequence is TGTGCCAGCAGCTTTTCAGTGAGCTTAAACTTTTACAATGAGCAGTTCTTC.

The chain is built from TRBV6-5 and TRBJ2-2; no reliable D call. This CDR3 is 16 amino acids long. Trimming took off 4 bases at V and 1 base at J, with 13 bases between the two ends. Germline loops: CDR1 MNHEY, CDR2 SVGAGI. This chain's CDR3 is CASSSQFSVNTGELFF. The CDR3 DNA reads TGTGCCAGCAGTTCCCAGTTTTCGGTGAACACCGGGGAGCTGTTTTTT.

The rearrangement joins TRBV10-3 to TRBJ1-5, with TRBD1 identical over 10 bases. The germline V gene encodes CDR1 ENHRY and CDR2 SYGVKD. J lost 7 bases, V lost 5 bases, and 2 bases had no gene match. CDR3 length equals 13 residues. The CDR3 nucleotides are TGTGCCATCAGTCAGACAGGGGGCCAGCCCCAGCATTTT. This codes for CAISQTGGQPQHF.